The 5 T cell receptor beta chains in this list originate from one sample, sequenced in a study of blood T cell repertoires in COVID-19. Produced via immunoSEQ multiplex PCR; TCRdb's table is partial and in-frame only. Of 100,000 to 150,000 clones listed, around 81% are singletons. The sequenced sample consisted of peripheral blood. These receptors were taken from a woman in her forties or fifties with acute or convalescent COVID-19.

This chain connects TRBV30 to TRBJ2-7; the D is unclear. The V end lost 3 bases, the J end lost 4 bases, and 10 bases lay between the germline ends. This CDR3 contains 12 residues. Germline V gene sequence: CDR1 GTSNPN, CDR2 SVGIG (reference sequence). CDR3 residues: CAWRRSHYEQYF. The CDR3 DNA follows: TGTGCCTGGAGGCGATCCCATTACGAGCAGTACTTC.

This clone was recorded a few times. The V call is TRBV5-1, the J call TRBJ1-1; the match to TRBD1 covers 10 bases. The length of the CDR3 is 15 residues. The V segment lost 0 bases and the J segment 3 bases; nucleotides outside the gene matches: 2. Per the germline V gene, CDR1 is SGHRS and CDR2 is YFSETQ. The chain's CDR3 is CASSLGQGADTEAFF. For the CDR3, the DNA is TGCGCCAGCAGCTTGGGACAGGGGGCGGACACTGAAGCTTTCTTT.

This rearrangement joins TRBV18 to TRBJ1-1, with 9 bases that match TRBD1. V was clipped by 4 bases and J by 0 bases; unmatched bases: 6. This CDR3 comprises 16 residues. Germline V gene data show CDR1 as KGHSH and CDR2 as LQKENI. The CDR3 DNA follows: TGTGCCAGCTCACAAGGACAGGGGAGTGTGAACACTGAAGCTTTCTTT. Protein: CASSQGQGSVNTEAFF.

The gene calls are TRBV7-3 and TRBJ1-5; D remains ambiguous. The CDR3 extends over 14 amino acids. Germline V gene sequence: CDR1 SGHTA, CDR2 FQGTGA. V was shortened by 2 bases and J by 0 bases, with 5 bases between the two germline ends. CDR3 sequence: CASSLPFSNQPQHF. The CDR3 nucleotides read TGTGCCAGCAGCTTACCCTTTAGCAATCAGCCCCAGCATTTT. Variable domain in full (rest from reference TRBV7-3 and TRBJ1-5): GAGVSQTPSNKVTEKGKYVELRCDPISGHTALYWYRQSLGQGPEFLIYFQGTGAADDSGLPNDRFFAVRPEGSVSTLKIQRTERGDSAVYLCASSLPFSNQPQHFGDGTRLSIL.

CDR3 amino acids: CATSVRITEQETQYF. In DNA, the CDR3 is TGTGCCACCAGCGTCCGGATTACGGAGCAGGAGACCCAGTACTTC. V is TRBV15 and J is TRBJ2-5; D gene uncertain. CDR3 size: 15 residues. CDR1 is LNHNV and CDR2 is YYDKDF in the germline V gene (reference sequence). Trimming cost V 5 bases and J 5 bases, with 18 bases left between them.